The clone carrying this T cell receptor beta chain appeared once. Its antigen is still unknown. These data originate in a study of T cell responses to AZD1222 COVID-19 vaccine. Findings and limits, study-wide: Only five or six individuals given AZD1222 were seropositive at baseline. Spike-specific TCR breadth and depth were elevated following two AZD1222 doses. The study found vaccine-associated CD4 TCRs spanning spike, dominant at 160-218 and 743-854.

Germline V gene data show CDR1 as SQVTM and CDR2 as ANQGSEA. V shed 8 bases and J 0 bases; nucleotides not matched to a gene: 17. The CDR3 has 17 amino acids. The protocol was immunoSEQ multiplex PCR, while the TCRdb copy is restricted to in-frame clones and leaves out a portion. The table records fewer than 200,000 clones, approximately 90% of them present only once. The clonotype was recovered from an adult in good health. The sequences come from peripheral blood, collected on day 0 of AZD1222 vaccination. The rearrangement joins TRBV29-1 to TRBJ2-7, with TRBD2 identical over 9 bases. The CDR3 DNA reads TGCAGCTTCCGACTAGCGGCAGTACTCCTTTACTCCTACGAGCAGTACTTC. It specifies CSFRLAAVLLYSYEQYF.